The present TCR beta chain was sequenced within a study of blood T cell repertoires in COVID-19 (TCRdb year 2020). A note on the overall study: The collaborator samples originated in the United States, Italy and Spain and spanned the acute and convalescent phases of COVID-19. Where available, HLA class I and class II types were taken from metadata supplied by the sample provider and were not determined by assay-based typing. Samples were obtained from the ongoing ImmuneRACE study (first 160 participants) and from over a thousand subjects provided by 6 global collaborators. Nearly every sample came with metadata listing a de-identified subject ID, COVID-19 status, age in years and sex. The repertoires were released in a freely available public database intended as a resource for research on the immune response to SARS-CoV-2. The material from the prospective study consisted of cDNA or gDNA derived from T cells, B-cell-depleted T cells, or PBMCs. Subjects who had been exposed to COVID-19, were actively infected with it, or had recovered from it provided the deeply sampled blood TCRbeta repertoires that made up the dataset. Findings and caveats that apply to the study as a whole: The quantity of clinical and demographic metadata differed by source and by participant and was supplied without curation.

From a lookup of the germline V gene (reference sequence), CDR1 and CDR2 are SEHNR and FQNEAQ. The junction carries 17 bases between V and J, which are trimmed by 5 bases and 7 bases respectively. The CDR3 goes from the cysteine to the phenylalanine over 14 residues. Only CDR3 DNA is held: 42 bases, read in frame from base 1. TCRbeta CDR3 regions were amplified from genomic DNA by means of the immunoSEQ Assay, a bias-controlled multiplex PCR. Regarding the original processing steps: The number of nucleated cells in each sample was estimated by amplification of reference gene primers within the assay. To quantify the absolute abundance of each unique TCRbeta CDR3 rearrangement, sequence reads were collapsed and filtered. For each sample, productive Simpson clonality was calculated by taking the square root of Simpson's diversity index across productive rearrangements. In TCRdb, the immuneACCESS table is reduced to in-frame sequences with V and J assigned. These tables do not hold every clone; where another copy was compared, an unresolved V gene accounts for under half, and the others remain unexplained. D and trimming come from the DNA, and the V and J calls and clone size come from that table. A total of roughly 130,000 clones appear in this sample, about four fifths of them only once. Less than 4% of the sample lies in the top ten.

Participants in the prospective study were aged about 18 to 90 years, lived in over 20 United States geographic areas, and enrolled through a virtual design. To assign participants to cohorts, the prospective study relied on clinical history that participants themselves reported in a screening survey and a study questionnaire. In the prospective study, mobile phlebotomists collected whole blood, serum and a nasopharyngeal or oropharyngeal swab from each participant. Over a roughly two-month period, participants in the prospective study had the option of providing additional blood draws and questionnaires. Prospective study blood samples were shipped either frozen or at room temperature before DNA extraction. As for this clone: Its antigen target is currently unknown. Base qualities were left out, and no much larger clone turns up one base away.

Source material: PBMCs or T cells enriched from blood (not recorded which). The sequence was obtained from a woman aged 45-65 years with acute COVID-19. The chain is assembled from TRBV7-9 and TRBJ1-2; the D gene lacks a confident call. The nucleotides are TGTGCCAGCAGCCCTGACGTTACTACTTCTGGCTACACCTTC. Protein translation: CASSPDVTTSGYTF.